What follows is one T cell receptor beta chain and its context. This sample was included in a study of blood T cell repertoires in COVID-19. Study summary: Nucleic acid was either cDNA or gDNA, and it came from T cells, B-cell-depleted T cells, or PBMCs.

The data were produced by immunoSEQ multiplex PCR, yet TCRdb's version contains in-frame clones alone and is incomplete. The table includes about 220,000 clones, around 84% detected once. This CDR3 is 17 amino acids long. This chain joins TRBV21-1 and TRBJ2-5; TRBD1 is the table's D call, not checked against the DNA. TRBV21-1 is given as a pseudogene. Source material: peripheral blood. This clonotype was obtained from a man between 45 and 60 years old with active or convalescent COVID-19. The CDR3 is CASFKDPHRSPPGTQYF. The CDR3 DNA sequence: TGTGCCAGCTTCAAAGACCCCCACCGATCTCCCCCAGGGACCCAGTACTTC.